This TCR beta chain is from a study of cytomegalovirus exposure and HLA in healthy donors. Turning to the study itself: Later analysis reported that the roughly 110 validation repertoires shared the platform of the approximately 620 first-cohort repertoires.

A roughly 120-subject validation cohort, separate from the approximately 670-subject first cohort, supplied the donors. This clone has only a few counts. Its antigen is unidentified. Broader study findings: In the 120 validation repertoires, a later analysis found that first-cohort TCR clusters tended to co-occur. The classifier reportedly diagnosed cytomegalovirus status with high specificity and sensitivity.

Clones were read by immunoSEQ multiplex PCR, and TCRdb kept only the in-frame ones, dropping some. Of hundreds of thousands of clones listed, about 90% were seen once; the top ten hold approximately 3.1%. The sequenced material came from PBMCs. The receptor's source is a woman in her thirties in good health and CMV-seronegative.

CDR3 amino acids: CASSESVGPSGIGEQYF. In DNA form, the CDR3 reads TGTGCCAGCAGCGAGAGTGTTGGGCCCTCAGGGATTGGGGAGCAGTACTTC. This rearrangement joins TRBV7-2 to TRBJ2-7; D may be TRBD1 (5 bases). The CDR3 is made up of 17 amino acids. V dropped 5 bases and J dropped 7 bases, with 27 bases sitting between them. Per germline, CDR1 SGHTA and CDR2 FQGNSA.